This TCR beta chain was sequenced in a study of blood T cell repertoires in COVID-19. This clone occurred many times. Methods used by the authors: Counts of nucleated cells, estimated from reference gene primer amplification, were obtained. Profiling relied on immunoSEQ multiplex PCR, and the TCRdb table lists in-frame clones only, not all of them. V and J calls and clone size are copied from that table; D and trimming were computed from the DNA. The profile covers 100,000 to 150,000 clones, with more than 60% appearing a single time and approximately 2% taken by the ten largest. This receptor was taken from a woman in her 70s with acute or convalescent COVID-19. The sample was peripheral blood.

Written as DNA, the CDR3 is TGTGCCAGCAGCTTGAGCTCAGGGCAGAACTACGAGCAGTACTTC. Translating gives CASSLSSGQNYEQYF. This rearrangement joins TRBV11-3 to TRBJ2-7, with D maybe TRBD1 (5 bases). The V end lost 3 bases, the J end lost 3 bases, and 15 bases lay between the germline ends. There are 15 residues in the CDR3. Germline V gives CDR1 SGHNT, CDR2 YENEEA. The full variable domain, rest sourced from reference TRBV11-3 and TRBJ2-7, is EAGVVQSPRYKIIEKKQPVAFWCNPISGHNTLYWYLQNLGQGPELLIRYENEEAVDDSQLPKDRFSAERLKGVDSTLKIQPAELGDSAVYLCASSLSSGQNYEQYFGPGTRLTVT.